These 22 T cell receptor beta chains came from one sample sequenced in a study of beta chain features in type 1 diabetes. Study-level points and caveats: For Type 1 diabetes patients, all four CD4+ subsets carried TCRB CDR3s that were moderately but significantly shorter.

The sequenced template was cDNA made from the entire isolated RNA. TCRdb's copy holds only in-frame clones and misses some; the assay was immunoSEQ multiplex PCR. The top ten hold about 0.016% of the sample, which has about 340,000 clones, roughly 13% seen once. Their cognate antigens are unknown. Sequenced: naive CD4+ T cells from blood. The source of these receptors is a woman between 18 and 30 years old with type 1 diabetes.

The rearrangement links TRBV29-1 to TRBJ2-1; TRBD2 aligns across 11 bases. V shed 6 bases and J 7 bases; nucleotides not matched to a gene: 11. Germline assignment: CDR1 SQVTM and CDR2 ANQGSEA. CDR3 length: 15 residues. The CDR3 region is CSVQHRLAGKNEQFF. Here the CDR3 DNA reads TGCAGCGTCCAACATCGACTAGCGGGAAAAAATGAGCAGTTCTTC.

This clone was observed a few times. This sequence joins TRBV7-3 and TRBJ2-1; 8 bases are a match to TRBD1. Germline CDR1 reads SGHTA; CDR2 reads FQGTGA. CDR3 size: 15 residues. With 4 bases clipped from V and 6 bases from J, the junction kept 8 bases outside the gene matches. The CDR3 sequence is CASSSTGAGGNEQFF. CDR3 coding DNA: TGTGCCAGCAGCTCGACAGGGGCTGGGGGCAATGAGCAGTTCTTC.

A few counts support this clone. CDR3 coding DNA: TGTGCCATCAGCGGACGCGGGGCACCCCAGACCCAGTACTTC. The encoded protein is CAISGRGAPQTQYF. The chain recombines TRBV10-3 with TRBJ2-5; perhaps TRBD2 as D (6 bases). The V and J ends lost 6 bases and 6 bases respectively, with 17 bases between them. The CDR3 is made up of 14 amino acids. CDR1 and CDR2 from the germline V gene are ENHRY and SYGVKD.

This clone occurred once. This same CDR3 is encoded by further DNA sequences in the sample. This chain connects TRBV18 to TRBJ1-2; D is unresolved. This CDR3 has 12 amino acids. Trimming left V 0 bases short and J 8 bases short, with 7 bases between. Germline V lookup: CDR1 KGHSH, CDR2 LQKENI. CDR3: CASSPPLSGYTF. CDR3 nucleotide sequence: TGTGCCAGCTCACCACCGCTATCCGGCTACACCTTC.

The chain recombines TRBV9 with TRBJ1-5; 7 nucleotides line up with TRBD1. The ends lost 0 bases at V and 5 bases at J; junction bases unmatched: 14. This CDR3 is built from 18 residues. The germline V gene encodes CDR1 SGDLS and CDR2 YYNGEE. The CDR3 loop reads CASSVVFPTGLLDQPQHF. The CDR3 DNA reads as TGTGCCAGCAGCGTAGTATTCCCGACAGGGTTGCTGGATCAGCCCCAGCATTTT.

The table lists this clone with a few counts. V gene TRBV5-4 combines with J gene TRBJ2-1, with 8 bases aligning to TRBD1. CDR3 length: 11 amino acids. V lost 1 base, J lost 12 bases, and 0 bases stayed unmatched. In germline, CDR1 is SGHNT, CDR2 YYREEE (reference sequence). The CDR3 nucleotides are TGTGCCAGCAGCTTGACAGGGGGGCAGTTCTTC. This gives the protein CASSLTGGQFF.

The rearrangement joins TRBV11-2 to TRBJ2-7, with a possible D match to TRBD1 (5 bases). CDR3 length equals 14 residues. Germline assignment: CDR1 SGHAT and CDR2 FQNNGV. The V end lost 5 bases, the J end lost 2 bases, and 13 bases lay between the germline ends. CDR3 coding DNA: TGTGCCAGCAGCCCCGTAGAAGGGGCCTACGAGCAGTACTTC. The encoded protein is CASSPVEGAYEQYF.

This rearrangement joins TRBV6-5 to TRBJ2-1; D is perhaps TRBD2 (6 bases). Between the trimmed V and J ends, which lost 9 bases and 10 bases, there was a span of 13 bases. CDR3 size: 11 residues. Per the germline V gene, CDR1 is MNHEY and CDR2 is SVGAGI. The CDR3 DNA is TGTGCCAGTACAAGGGACTCCGAGCAGTTCTTC. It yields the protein CASTRDSEQFF.

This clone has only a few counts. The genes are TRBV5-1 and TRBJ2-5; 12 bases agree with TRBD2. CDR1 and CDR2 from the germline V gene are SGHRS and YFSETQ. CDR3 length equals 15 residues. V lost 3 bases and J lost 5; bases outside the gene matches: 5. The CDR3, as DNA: TGCGCCAGCAGCTCCGGACTAGCGGGATCCGAGACCCAGTACTTC. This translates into CASSSGLAGSETQYF.

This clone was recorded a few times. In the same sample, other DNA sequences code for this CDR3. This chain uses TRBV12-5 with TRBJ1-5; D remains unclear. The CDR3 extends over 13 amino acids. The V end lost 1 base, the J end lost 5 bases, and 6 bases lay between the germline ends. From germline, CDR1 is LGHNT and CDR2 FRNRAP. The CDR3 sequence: CASGLDGDQPQHF. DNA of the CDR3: TGTGCTAGTGGTTTGGACGGGGATCAGCCCCAGCATTTT.

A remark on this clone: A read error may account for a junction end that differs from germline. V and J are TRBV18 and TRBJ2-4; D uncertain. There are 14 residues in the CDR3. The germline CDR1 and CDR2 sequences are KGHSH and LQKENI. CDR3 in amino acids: CASSPRPGENTQYF. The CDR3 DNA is TGTGCCAGCTCACCACGGCCGGGTGAAAACACTCAGTACTTC.

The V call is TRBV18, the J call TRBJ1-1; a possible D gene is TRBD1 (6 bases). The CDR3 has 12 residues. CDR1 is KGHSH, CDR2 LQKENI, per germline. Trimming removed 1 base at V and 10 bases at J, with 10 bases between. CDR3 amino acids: CASSPRDTTAFF. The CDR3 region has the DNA TGTGCCAGCTCACCACGGGACACCACAGCTTTCTTT.

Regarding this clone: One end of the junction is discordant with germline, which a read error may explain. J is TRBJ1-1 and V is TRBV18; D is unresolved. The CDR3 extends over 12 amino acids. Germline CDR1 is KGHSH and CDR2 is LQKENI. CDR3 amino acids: CASSPDGGREDF. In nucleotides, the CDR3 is TGTGCCAGCTCACCAGATGGAGGACGGGAGGACTTT.

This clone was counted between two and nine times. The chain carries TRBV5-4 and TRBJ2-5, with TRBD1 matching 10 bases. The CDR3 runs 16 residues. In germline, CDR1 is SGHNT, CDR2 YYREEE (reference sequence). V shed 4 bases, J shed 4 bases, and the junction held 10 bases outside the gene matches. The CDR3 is CASSRSDRGRVETQYF. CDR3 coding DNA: TGTGCCAGCAGCCGAAGCGACAGGGGGCGCGTAGAGACCCAGTACTTC.

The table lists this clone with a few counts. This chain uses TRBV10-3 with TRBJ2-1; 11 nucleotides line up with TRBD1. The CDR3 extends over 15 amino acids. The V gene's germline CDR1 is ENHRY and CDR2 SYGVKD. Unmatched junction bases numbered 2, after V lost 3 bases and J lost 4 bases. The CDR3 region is CAISDGTGGYNEQFF. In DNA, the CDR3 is TGTGCCATCAGTGACGGGACAGGGGGATACAATGAGCAGTTCTTC.

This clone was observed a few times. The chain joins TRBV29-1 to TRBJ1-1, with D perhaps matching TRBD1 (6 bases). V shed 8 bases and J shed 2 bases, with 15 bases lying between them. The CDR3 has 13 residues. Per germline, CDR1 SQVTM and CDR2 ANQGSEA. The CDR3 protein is CSPQRTVNTEAFF. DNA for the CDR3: TGCAGCCCCCAACGGACAGTCAACACTGAAGCTTTCTTT.

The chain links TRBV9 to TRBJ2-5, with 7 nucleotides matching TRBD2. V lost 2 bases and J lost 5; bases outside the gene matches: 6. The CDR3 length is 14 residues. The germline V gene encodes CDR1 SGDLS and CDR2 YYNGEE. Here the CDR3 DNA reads TGTGCCAGCAGCGTCTCTAGCGGCCGGGAGACCCAGTACTTC. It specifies CASSVSSGRETQYF.

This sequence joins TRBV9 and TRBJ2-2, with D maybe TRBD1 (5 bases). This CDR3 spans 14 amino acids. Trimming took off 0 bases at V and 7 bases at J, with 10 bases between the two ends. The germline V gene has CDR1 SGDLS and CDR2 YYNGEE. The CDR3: CASSVVVGVGELFF. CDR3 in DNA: TGTGCCAGCAGCGTAGTCGTAGGGGTCGGGGAGCTGTTTTTT.

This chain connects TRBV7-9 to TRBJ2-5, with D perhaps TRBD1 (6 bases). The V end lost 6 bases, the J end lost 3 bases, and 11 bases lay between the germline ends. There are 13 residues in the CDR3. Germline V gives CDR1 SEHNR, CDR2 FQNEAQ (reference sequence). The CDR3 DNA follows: TGTGCCAGCAGGCCTGGACAGAAAGAGACCCAGTACTTC. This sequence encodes CASRPGQKETQYF. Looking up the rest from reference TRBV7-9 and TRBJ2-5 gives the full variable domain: DTGVSQNPRHKITKRGQNVTFRCDPISEHNRLYWYRQTLGQGPEFLTYFQNEAQLEKSRLLSDRFSAERPKGSFSTLEIQRTEQGDSAMYLCASRPGQKETQYFGPGTRLLVL.

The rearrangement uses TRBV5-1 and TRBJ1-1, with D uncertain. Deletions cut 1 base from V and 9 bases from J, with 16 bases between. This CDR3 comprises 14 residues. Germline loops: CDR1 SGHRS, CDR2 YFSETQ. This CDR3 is CASSLREPPGKAFF. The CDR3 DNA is TGCGCCAGCAGCTTGAGGGAGCCACCCGGAAAAGCTTTCTTT.

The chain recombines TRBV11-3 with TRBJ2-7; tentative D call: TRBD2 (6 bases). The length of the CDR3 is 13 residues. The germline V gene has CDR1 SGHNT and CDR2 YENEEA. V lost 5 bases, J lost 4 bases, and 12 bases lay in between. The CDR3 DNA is TGTGCCAGCAGCCCGCTGGGACTTTACGAGCAGTACGTC. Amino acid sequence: CASSPLGLYEQYV.

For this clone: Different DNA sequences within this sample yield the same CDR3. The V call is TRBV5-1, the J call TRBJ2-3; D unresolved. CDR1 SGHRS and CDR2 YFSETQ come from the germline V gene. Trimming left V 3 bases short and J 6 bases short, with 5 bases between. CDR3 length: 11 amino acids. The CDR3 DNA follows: TGCGCCAGCAGCTCGTCGGATACGCAGTATTTT. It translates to CASSSSDTQYF.